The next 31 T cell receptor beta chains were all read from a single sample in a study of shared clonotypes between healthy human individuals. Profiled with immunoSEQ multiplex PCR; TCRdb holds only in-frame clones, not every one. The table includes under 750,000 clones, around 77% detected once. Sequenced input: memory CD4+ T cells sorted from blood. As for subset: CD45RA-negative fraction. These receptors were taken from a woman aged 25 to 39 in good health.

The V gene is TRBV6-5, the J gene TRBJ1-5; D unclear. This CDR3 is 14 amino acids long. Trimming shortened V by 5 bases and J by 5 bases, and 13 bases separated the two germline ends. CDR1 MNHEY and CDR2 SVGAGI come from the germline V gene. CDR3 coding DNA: TGTGCCAGCAGTCTTTCGACGGGATATCAGCCCCAGCATTTT. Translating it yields CASSLSTGYQPQHF.

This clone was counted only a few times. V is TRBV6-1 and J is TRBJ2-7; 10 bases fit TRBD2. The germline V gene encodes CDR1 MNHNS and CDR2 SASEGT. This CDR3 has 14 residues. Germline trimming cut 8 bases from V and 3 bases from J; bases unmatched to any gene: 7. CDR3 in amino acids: CASDLLAGLYEQYF. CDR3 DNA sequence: TGTGCCAGCGACCTACTAGCGGGACTCTACGAGCAGTACTTC.

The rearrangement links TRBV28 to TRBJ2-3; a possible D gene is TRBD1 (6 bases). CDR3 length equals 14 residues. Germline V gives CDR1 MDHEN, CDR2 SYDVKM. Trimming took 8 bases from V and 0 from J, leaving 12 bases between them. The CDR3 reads CASGLDSSTDTQYF. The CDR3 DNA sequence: TGTGCCAGCGGCCTGGACAGTAGCACAGATACGCAGTATTTT.

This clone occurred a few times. CDR3 residues: CASRPRAGDGYTF. As DNA, the CDR3 is TGTGCCAGCCGACCCCGAGCAGGAGATGGCTACACCTTC. The genes are TRBV27 and TRBJ1-2; no firm D call. Trimming stripped 8 bases from V and 6 bases from J, with 16 bases between. Germline assignment: CDR1 MNHEY and CDR2 SMNVEV (reference sequence). The CDR3 is 13 residues long.

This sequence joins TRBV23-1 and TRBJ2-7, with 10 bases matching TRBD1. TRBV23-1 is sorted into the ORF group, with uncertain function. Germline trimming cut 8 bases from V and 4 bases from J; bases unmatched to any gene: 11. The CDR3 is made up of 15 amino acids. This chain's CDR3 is CASLSLSGQGYEQYF. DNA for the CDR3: TGCGCCAGCCTCTCGCTCTCGGGACAGGGGTACGAGCAGTACTTC.

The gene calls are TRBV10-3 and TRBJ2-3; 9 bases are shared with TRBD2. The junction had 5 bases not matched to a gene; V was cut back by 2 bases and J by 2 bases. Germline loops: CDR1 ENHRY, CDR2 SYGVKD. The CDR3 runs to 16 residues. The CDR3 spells CAISERSSGNTDTQYF. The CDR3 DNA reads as TGTGCCATCAGTGAGCGGTCTAGCGGGAACACAGATACGCAGTATTTT.

The CDR3 protein is CASRRASEAFF. The CDR3 bases are TGTGCCAGCAGGCGAGCGAGTGAAGCTTTCTTT. The rearrangement links TRBV28 to TRBJ1-1; the D is unclear. The germline V and J ends were trimmed by 6 bases and 7 bases, with 9 bases remaining between them. Germline V CDR1 and CDR2: MDHEN, SYDVKM. CDR3 size: 11 residues.

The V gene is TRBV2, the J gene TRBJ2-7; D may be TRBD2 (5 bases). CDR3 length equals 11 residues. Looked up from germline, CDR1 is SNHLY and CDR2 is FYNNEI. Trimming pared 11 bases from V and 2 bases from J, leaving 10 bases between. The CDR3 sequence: CAGGSTYEQYF. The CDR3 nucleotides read TGTGCCGGTGGGAGTACCTACGAGCAGTACTTC.

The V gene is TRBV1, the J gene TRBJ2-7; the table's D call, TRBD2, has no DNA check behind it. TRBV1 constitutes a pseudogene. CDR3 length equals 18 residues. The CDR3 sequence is CTSSQSGVRERSSYEQYF. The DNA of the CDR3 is TGCACCAGCAGCCAAAGCGGAGTGCGGGAACGAAGCTCCTACGAGCAGTACTTC.

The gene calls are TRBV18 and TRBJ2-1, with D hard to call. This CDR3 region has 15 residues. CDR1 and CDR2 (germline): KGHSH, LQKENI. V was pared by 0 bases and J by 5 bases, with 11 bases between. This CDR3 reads CASSPPIRHHNEQFF. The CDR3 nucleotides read TGTGCCAGCTCACCACCGATCAGGCATCACAATGAGCAGTTCTTC.

CDR3 sequence: CASSRGQAEAFF. CDR3 nucleotide sequence: TGTGCCAGCTCACGAGGACAGGCTGAAGCTTTCTTT. The rearrangement links TRBV18 to TRBJ1-1; 7 bases fit TRBD1. Germline CDR1 and CDR2: KGHSH and LQKENI. Trimming cost V 4 bases and J 6 bases; bases outside gene matches: 2. This CDR3 comprises 12 residues.

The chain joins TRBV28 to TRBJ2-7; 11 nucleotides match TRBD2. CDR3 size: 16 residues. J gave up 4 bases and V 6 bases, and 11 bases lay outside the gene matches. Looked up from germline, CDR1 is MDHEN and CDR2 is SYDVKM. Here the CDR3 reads CASRIDMPSGRYEQYF. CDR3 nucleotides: TGTGCCAGCAGAATTGATATGCCTAGCGGGAGGTACGAGCAGTACTTC.

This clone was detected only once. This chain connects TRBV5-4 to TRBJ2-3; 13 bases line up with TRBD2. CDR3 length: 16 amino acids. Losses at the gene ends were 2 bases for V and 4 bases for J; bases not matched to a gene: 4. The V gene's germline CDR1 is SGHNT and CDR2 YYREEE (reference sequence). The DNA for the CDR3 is TGTGCCAGCAGCTTAGGACTAGCGGGAGACGCAGATACGCAGTATTTT. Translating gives CASSLGLAGDADTQYF.

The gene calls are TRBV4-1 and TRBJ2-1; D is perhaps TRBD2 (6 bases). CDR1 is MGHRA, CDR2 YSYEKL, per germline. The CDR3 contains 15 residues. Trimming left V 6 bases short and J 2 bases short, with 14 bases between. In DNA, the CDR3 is TGCGCCAGCAGGCTCTCGACGGGAGCCTACAATGAGCAGTTCTTC. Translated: CASRLSTGAYNEQFF.

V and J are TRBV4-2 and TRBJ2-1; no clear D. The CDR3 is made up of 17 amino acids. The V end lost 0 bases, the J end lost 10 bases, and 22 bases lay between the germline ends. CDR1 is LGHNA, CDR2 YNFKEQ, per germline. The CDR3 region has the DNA TGTGCCAGCAGCCAAGATGCCCCGAGAATGGATTTGGGGGAGCAGTTCTTC. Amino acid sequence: CASSQDAPRMDLGEQFF.

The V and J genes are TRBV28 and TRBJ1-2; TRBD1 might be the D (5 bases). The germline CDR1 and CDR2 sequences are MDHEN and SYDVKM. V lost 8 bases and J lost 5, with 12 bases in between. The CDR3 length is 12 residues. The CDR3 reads CASVAKGYGYTF. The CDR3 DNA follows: TGTGCCAGCGTTGCTAAGGGGTATGGCTACACCTTC.

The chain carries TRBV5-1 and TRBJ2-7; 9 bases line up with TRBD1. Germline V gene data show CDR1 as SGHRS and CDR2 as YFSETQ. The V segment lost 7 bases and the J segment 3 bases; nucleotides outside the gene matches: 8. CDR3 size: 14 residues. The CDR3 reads CASGTGTGFYEQYF. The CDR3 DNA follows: TGCGCCAGCGGCACCGGGACAGGGTTCTACGAGCAGTACTTC.

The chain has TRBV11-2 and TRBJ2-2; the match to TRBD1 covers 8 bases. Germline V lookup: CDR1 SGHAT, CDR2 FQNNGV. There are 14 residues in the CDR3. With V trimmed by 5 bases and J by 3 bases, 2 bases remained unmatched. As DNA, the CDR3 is TGTGCCAGCAGCCCACAGGGGGACACCGGGGAGCTGTTTTTT. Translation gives CASSPQGDTGELFF.

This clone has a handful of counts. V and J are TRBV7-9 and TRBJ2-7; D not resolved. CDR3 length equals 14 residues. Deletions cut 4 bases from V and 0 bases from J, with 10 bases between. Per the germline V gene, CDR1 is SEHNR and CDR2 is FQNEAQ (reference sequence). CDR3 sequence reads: CASSSKGSSYEQYF. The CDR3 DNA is TGTGCCAGCAGCTCCAAGGGATCCTCCTACGAGCAGTACTTC.

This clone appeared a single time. The CDR3 DNA reads TGTGCCAGCAGTGAAGACAGTATGTATCAGCCCCAGCATTTT. Protein: CASSEDSMYQPQHF. V and J are TRBV2 and TRBJ1-5; the D is unclear. Per the germline V gene, CDR1 is SNHLY and CDR2 is FYNNEI. The CDR3 spans 14 residues. V was clipped by 1 base and J by 5 bases, with 9 bases between them.

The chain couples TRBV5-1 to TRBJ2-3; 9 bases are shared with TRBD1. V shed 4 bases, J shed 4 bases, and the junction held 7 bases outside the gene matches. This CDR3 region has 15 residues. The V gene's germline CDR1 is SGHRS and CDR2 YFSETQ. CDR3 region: CASSPGDRDADTQYF. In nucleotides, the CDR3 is TGCGCCAGCAGCCCGGGGGACAGGGACGCAGATACGCAGTATTTT. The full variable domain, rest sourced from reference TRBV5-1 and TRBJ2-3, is KAGVTQTPRYLIKTRGQQVTLSCSPISGHRSVSWYQQTPGQGLQFLFEYFSETQRNKGNFPGRFSGRQFSNSRSEMNVSTLELGDSALYLCASSPGDRDADTQYFGPGTRLTVL.

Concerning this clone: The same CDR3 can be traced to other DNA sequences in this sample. The CDR3 spells CASSQALGGPETQYF. CDR3 sequence (DNA): TGTGCCAGCAGCCAGGCACTAGGCGGGCCAGAGACCCAGTACTTC. The chain carries TRBV4-2 and TRBJ2-5; the D gene is possibly TRBD2 (5 bases). Germline V gene data show CDR1 as LGHNA and CDR2 as YNFKEQ. The V and J ends lost 3 bases and 4 bases respectively, with 15 bases between them. The CDR3 has 15 amino acids.

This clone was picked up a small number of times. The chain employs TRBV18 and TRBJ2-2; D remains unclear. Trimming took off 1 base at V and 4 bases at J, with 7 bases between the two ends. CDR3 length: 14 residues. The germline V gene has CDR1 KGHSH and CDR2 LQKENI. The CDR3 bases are TGTGCCAGCTCACCACAAATCGGCACCGGGGAGCTGTTTTTT. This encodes CASSPQIGTGELFF.

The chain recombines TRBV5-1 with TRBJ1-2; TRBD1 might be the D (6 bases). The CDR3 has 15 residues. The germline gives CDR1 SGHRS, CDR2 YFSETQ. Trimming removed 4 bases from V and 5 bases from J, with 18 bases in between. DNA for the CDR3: TGCGCCAGCAGCCCGGAAGGGGGGCTCGTTTATGGCTACACCTTC. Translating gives CASSPEGGLVYGYTF.

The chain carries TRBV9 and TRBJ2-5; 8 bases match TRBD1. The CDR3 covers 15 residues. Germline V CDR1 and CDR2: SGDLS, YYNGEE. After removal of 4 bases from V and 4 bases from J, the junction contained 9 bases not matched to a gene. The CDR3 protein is CASSHDRGVLETQYF. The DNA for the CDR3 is TGTGCCAGCAGCCATGACAGGGGAGTATTAGAGACCCAGTACTTC.

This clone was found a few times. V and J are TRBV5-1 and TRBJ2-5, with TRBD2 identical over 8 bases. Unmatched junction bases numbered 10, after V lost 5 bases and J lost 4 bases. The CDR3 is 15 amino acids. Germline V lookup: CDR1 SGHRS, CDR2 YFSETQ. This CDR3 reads CASRDGLAKLETQYF. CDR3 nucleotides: TGCGCCAGCAGGGACGGACTAGCTAAGTTAGAGACCCAGTACTTC.

The CDR3 sequence: CASSRHFSGNTIYF. In DNA form, the CDR3 reads TGCGCCAGCAGTCGACACTTCTCTGGAAACACCATATATTTT. V usage is TRBV5-1 and J usage is TRBJ1-3, with unresolved D. This CDR3 spans 14 amino acids. Germline loops: CDR1 SGHRS, CDR2 YFSETQ. V dropped 5 bases and J dropped 0 bases, with 9 bases sitting between them.

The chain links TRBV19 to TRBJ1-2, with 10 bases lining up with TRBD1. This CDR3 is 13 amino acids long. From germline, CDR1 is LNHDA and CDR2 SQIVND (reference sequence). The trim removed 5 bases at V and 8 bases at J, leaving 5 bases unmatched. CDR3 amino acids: CASSLRTGGGYTF. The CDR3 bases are TGTGCCAGTAGTCTCCGGACAGGGGGAGGCTACACCTTC.

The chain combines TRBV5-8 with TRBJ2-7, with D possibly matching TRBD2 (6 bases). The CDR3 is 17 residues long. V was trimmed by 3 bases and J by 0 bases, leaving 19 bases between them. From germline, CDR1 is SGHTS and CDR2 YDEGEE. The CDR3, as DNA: TGTGCCAGCAGCTCGCCCGCTGCGGGGAAGCTCTCCTACGAGCAGTACTTC. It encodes CASSSPAAGKLSYEQYF.

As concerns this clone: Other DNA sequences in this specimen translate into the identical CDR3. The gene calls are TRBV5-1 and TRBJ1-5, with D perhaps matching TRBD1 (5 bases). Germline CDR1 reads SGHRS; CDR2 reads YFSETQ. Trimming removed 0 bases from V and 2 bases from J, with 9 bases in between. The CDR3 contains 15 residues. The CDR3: CASSLEGAGNQPQHF. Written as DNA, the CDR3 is TGCGCCAGCAGCTTGGAAGGGGCTGGCAATCAGCCCCAGCATTTT.

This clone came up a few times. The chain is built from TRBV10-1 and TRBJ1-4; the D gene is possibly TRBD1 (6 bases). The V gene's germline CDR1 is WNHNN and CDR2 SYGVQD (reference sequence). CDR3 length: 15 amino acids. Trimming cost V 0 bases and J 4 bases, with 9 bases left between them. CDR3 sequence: CASSESTGLNEKLFF. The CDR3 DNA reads TGCGCCAGCAGTGAGTCGACAGGACTTAATGAAAAACTGTTTTTT.